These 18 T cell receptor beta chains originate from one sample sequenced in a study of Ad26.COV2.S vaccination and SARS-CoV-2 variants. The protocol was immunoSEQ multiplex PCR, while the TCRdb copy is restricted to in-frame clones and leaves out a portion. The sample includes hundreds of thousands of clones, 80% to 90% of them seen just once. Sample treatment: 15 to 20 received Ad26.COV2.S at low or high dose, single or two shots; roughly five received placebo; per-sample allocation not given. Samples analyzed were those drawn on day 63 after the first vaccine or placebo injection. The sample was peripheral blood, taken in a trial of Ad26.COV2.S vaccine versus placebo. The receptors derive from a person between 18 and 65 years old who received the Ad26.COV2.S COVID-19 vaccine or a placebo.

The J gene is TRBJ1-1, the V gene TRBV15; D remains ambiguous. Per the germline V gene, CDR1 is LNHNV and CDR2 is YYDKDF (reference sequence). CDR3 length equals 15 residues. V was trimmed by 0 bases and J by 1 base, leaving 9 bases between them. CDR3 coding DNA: TGTGCCACCAGCAGAGATCCGGGCGGGAACACTGAAGCTTTCTTT. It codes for CATSRDPGGNTEAFF.

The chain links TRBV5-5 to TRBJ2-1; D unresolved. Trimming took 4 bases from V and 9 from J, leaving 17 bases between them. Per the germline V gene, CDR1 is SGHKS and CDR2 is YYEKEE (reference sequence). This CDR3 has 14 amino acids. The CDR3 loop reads CASSLDLVLLEQFF. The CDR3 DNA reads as TGTGCCAGCAGCCTTGACTTGGTGCTTCTTGAGCAGTTCTTC.

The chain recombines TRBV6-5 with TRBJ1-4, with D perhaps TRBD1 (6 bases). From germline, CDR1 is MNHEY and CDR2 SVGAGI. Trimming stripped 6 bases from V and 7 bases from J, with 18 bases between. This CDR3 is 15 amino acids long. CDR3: CASSVPRVRGEKLFF. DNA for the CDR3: TGTGCCAGCAGCGTTCCTCGGGTCAGGGGTGAAAAACTGTTTTTT.

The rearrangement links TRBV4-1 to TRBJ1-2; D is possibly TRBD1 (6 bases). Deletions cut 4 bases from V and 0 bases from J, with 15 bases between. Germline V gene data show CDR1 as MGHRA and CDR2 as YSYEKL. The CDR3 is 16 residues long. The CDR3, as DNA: TGCGCCAGCAGCCCCCGACAGGAAAAGTCTAACTATGGCTACACCTTC. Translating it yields CASSPRQEKSNYGYTF.

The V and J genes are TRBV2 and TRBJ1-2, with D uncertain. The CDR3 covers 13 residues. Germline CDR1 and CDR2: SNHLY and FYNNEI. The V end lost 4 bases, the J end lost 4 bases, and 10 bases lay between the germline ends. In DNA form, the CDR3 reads TGTGCCAGCAGTGGGGTTGTCGGCTATGGCTACACCTTC. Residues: CASSGVVGYGYTF.

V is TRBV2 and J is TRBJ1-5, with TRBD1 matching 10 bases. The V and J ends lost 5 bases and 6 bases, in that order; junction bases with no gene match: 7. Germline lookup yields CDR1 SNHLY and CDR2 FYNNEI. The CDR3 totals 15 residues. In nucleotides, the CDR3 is TGTGCCAGCAGTTTTGGACAGGGGGAGGTTCAGCCCCAGCATTTT. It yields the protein CASSFGQGEVQPQHF.

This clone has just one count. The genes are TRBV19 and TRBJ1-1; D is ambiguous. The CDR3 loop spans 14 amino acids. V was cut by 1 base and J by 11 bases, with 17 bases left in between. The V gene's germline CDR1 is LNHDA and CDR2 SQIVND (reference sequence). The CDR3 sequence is CASSIGFGGLSAFF. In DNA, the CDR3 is TGTGCCAGTAGTATAGGTTTCGGCGGCCTGTCCGCTTTCTTT.

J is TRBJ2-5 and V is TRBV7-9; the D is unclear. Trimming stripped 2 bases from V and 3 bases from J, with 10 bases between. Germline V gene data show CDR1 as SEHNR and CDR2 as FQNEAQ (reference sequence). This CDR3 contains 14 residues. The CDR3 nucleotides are TGTGCCAGCAGCTTAATAACAGCTAAAGAGACCCAGTACTTC. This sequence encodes CASSLITAKETQYF.

Written as DNA, the CDR3 is TGTGCCAGCAGCCCCACCGTTGGGGGGGGCACTGAAGCTTTCTTT. Translating gives CASSPTVGGGTEAFF. The rearrangement joins TRBV7-9 to TRBJ1-1; possibly TRBD1 for D (5 bases). The germline V gene has CDR1 SEHNR and CDR2 FQNEAQ (reference sequence). V lost 5 bases, J lost 4 bases, and 17 bases lay in between. The CDR3 extends over 15 amino acids. Combining the CDR3 with reference TRBV7-9 and TRBJ1-1 gives the whole variable domain DTGVSQNPRHKITKRGQNVTFRCDPISEHNRLYWYRQTLGQGPEFLTYFQNEAQLEKSRLLSDRFSAERPKGSFSTLEIQRTEQGDSAMYLCASSPTVGGGTEAFFGQGTRLTVV.

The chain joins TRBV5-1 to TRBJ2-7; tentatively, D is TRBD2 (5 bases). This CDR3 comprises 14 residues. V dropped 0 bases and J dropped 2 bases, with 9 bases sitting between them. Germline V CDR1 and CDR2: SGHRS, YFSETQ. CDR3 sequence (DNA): TGCGCCAGCAGCTTGGCCCTCGGGACCTACGAGCAGTACTTC. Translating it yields CASSLALGTYEQYF.

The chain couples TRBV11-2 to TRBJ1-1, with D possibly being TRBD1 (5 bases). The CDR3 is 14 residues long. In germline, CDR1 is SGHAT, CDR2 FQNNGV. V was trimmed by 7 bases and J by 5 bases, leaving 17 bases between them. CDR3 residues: CASNLLWGGTEAFF. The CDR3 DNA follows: TGTGCCAGCAACCTTTTATGGGGCGGAACTGAAGCTTTCTTT.

This chain's CDR3 is CASSPGLAGGTNEQFF. Here the CDR3 DNA reads TGTGCCAGCAGCCCCGGACTAGCGGGAGGAACCAATGAGCAGTTCTTC. The V gene is TRBV3-1 (or the pseudogene TRBV3-2), the J gene TRBJ2-1; 14 nucleotides match TRBD2. CDR1 and CDR2 from the germline V gene are LGHDT and YNNKEL (reference sequence). The CDR3 is made up of 16 amino acids. Unmatched junction bases numbered 5, after V lost 4 bases and J lost 6 bases.

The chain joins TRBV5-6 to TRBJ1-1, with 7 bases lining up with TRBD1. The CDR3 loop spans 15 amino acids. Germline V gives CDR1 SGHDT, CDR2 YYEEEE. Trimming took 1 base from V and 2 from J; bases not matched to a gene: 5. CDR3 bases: TGTGCCAGCAGCTTGTACGGGACAGCTAACACTGAAGCTTTCTTT. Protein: CASSLYGTANTEAFF. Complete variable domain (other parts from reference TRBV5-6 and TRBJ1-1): DAGVTQSPTHLIKTRGQQVTLRCSPKSGHDTVSWYQQALGQGPQFIFQYYEEEERQRGNFPDRFSGHQFPNYSSELNVNALLLGDSALYLCASSLYGTANTEAFFGQGTRLTVV.

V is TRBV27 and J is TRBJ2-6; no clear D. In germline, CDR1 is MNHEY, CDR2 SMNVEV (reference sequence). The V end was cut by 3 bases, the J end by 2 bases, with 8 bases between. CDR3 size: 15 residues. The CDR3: CASSFWVTGANVLTF. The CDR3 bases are TGTGCCAGCAGTTTTTGGGTTACTGGGGCCAACGTCCTGACTTTC.

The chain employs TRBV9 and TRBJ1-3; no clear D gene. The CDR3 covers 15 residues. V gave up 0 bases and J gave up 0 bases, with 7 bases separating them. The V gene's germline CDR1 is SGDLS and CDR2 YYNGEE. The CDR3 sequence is CASSVGYLSGNTIYF. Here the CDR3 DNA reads TGTGCCAGCAGCGTAGGTTACCTCTCTGGAAACACCATATATTTT.

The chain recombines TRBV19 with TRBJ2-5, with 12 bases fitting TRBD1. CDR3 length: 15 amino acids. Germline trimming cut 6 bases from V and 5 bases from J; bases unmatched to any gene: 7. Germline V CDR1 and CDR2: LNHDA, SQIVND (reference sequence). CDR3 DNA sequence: TGTGCCAGTAGCACCGGGACAGGGGGCATGGAGACCCAGTACTTC. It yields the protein CASSTGTGGMETQYF.

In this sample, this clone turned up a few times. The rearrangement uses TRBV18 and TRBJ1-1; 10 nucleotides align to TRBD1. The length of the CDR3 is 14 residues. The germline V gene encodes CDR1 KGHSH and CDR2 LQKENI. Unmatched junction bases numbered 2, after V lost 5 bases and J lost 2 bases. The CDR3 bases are TGTGCCAGCTCATCGACAGGGGGCAACACTGAAGCTTTCTTT. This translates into CASSSTGGNTEAFF.

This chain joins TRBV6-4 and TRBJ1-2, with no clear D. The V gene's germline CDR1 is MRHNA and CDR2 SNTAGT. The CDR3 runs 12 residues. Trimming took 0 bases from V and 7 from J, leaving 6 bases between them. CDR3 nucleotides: TGTGCCAGCAGTGACTCAGTTGGTGGCTACACCTTC. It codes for CASSDSVGGYTF.